Below are 10 T cell receptor beta chains sequenced from a single sample in a study of T cells in Graves' hyperthyroidism and ophthalmopathy. RNA transcripts yielded amplified TCR beta CDR3 regions. With the HTBI primer set, the TCR CDR3 went through a first round of RT-PCR. TCRdb recomputed calls from the multiplex PCR reads with MiXCR, one row per CDR3 protein. The sample includes over 450,000 distinct CDR3 sequences, 17% seen only once; the top ten take approximately 15%. Sequencing was performed on blood. These receptors were taken from a woman between 18 and 29 years old with Graves' ophthalmopathy.

J is TRBJ1-2 and V is TRBV9; D is unresolved. Germline V gene sequence: CDR1 SGDLS, CDR2 YYNGEE. V lost 3 bases, J lost 1 base, and 4 bases lay in between. CDR3 length: 12 amino acids. This CDR3 is CASSANNYGYTF. The CDR3 DNA is TGTGCCAGCAGCGCCAATAACTATGGCTACACCTTC.

In this sample, this clonotype turned up many times. The chain couples TRBV20-1 to TRBJ2-7, with TRBD1 identical over 9 bases. Trimming at V came to 3 bases and at J to 6 bases, leaving 6 bases not matched to a gene. The CDR3 is made up of 13 amino acids. Germline-derived CDR1 and CDR2 are DFQATT and SNEGSKA (reference sequence). In DNA, the CDR3 is TGCAGTGCTAGCCGGACAGGGGATTCCGAGCAGTACTTC. It specifies CSASRTGDSEQYF.

At least ten counts were recorded for this clonotype. The chain joins TRBV29-1 to TRBJ2-5, with 13 bases that match TRBD2. The CDR3 has 15 residues. V lost 7 bases and J lost 2; bases outside the gene matches: 7. The germline CDR1 and CDR2 sequences are SQVTM and ANQGSEA. CDR3 region: CSAGTSGVLQETQYF. The CDR3 nucleotides read TGCAGCGCCGGGACTAGCGGGGTATTACAAGAGACCCAGTACTTC. The variable domain in full, completed from reference TRBV29-1 and TRBJ2-5, reads SAVISQKPSRDICQRGTSLTIQCQVDSQVTMMFWYRQQPGQSLTLIATANQGSEATYESGFVIDKFPISRPNLTFSTLTVSNMSPEDSSIYLCSAGTSGVLQETQYFGPGTRLLVL.

This clonotype came up many times. The chain recombines TRBV5-5 with TRBJ1-2; 7 nucleotides match TRBD1. V lost 0 bases, J lost 7 bases, and 6 bases stayed unmatched. The V gene's germline CDR1 is SGHKS and CDR2 YYEKEE (reference sequence). This CDR3 comprises 14 residues. The CDR3 region is CASSLEGQGVGYTF. CDR3 DNA sequence: TGTGCCAGCAGCTTGGAAGGGCAGGGGGTTGGCTACACCTTC. The full variable domain, its missing parts supplied by reference TRBV5-5 and TRBJ1-2, is DAGVTQSPTHLIKTRGQQVTLRCSPISGHKSVSWYQQVLGQGPQFIFQYYEKEERGRGNFPDRFSARQFPNYSSELNVNALLLGDSALYLCASSLEGQGVGYTFGSGTRLTVV.

This clonotype was recorded many times. The CDR3 sequence: CASSSRLAGYNEQFF. As DNA, the CDR3 is TGTGCCAGCAGTTCAAGACTAGCGGGCTACAATGAGCAGTTCTTC. The chain carries TRBV11-2 and TRBJ2-1; 10 nucleotides align to TRBD2. Per the germline V gene, CDR1 is SGHAT and CDR2 is FQNNGV. This CDR3 is 15 amino acids long. J gave up 3 bases and V 6 bases, and 5 bases lay outside the gene matches.

The rearrangement links TRBV6-1 to TRBJ2-1, with 11 bases aligning to TRBD2. With 8 bases clipped from V and 2 bases from J, the junction kept 8 bases outside the gene matches. From germline, CDR1 is MNHNS and CDR2 SASEGT. The CDR3 is made up of 16 amino acids. The CDR3: CASEASGRITYNEQFF. The CDR3 nucleotides are TGTGCCAGCGAGGCTAGCGGGAGGATTACCTACAATGAGCAGTTCTTC.

This clonotype occurred a few times. The chain has TRBV18 and TRBJ2-3; a possible D gene is TRBD1 (6 bases). CDR3 size: 14 residues. The V and J ends lost 3 bases and 5 bases respectively, with 12 bases between them. From germline, CDR1 is KGHSH and CDR2 LQKENI. The CDR3 DNA reads TGTGCCAGCTCACCTTCACAGGGCCTAGATACGCAGTATTTT. Residues: CASSPSQGLDTQYF. The full variable domain, completed using reference TRBV18 and TRBJ2-3, is NAGVMQNPRHLVRRRGQEARLRCSPMKGHSHVYWYRQLPEEGLKFMVYLQKENIIDESGMPKERFSAEFPKEGPSILRIQQVVRGDSAAYFCASSPSQGLDTQYFGPGTRLTVL.

With respect to this clonotype: The junction differs from germline at one of its ends, possibly a read error. The genes are TRBV10-1 and TRBJ1-2; a weak D match, TRBD1 (5 bases). The CDR3 has 13 residues. The V gene's germline CDR1 is WNHNN and CDR2 SYGVQD (reference sequence). The CDR3 DNA reads as TGCGCCAGCTATGCGGGGGGATATTATGTCTACACCTTC. It yields the protein CASYAGGYYVYTF.

The J gene is TRBJ2-2, the V gene TRBV2; possibly TRBD2 for D (5 bases). The V gene's germline CDR1 is SNHLY and CDR2 FYNNEI. Deletions cut 2 bases from V and 7 bases from J, with 8 bases between. The CDR3 length is 13 residues. CDR3 coding DNA: TGTGCCAGCAGTGAATGGAGGAACGGGGAGCTGTTTTTT. Protein: CASSEWRNGELFF.

This clonotype has at least ten counts. The gene calls are TRBV20-1 and TRBJ2-7; TRBD1 is a possible D gene (6 bases). The CDR3 is made up of 12 amino acids. V gave up 8 bases and J gave up 0 bases, with 11 bases separating them. Germline V lookup: CDR1 DFQATT, CDR2 SNEGSKA (reference sequence). The CDR3: CSRQALSYEQYF. The CDR3 nucleotides read TGCAGTCGACAGGCACTCTCCTACGAGCAGTACTTC.